This TCR beta chain emerged from a study of T-cell reconstitution after alpha-beta-depleted transplantation in children. J was trimmed by 4 bases and V by 3 bases; bases with no gene match: 16. Germline values: CDR1 SGHDT, CDR2 YYEEEE. The CDR3 covers 18 residues. A few counts support this clonotype. The TCRbeta library incorporated unique molecular identifiers. In TCRdb, the PCR reads were re-called with MiXCR into one record per CDR3 protein. The data contain approximately 270,000 distinct CDR3 sequences, almost 10% of them singletons. The chain uses TRBV5-6 and TRBJ1-1, with 9 bases that match TRBD1. This TCR came from a human donor who donated a stem cell graft to a child with SCID. The source was PBMCs from the stem cell graft donor, collected from the stem cell graft. Here the CDR3 reads CASSYRVGQGRVGTEAFF. The CDR3 DNA sequence: TGTGCCAGCAGCTACCGCGTCGGACAGGGGCGAGTAGGCACTGAAGCTTTCTTT.